This T cell receptor beta chain stems from a study of cytomegalovirus exposure and HLA in healthy donors (dated by TCRdb to between 2016 and 2019). Broadly, across the study: An earlier analysis of several hundred of the donors reported more than 250 Gb of sequence data and some 120 million unique TCR beta sequences from 150 million to 200 million T cells. An early release covering roughly 600 HLA-typed donors comprised about 300 gigabases of sequencing data and approximately 80 million unique TCR sequences. Of the 350 to 400 genotyped donors, about 80% fell in the genetic ancestry cluster associated with self-reported Caucasian donors. The aim of the study was to test whether cataloging public T cell receptors could identify signatures of past pathogen exposure. The study used immunosequencing to profile the T cell repertoires of approximately 650 subjects and linked those repertoires to cytomegalovirus serostatus. Along with the approximately 700-subject first cohort, a separate validation cohort of more than 90 different subjects was used. To predict cytomegalovirus infection status, the study combined high-throughput TCR immunosequencing, statistical association of individual TCRs with disease status, and machine learning. A later analysis re-analyzed previously published TCR beta repertoires from 550 to 700 donors and added high-resolution HLA genotyping to study TCR occurrence patterns. Rather than drawing on any new phenotypic data, the later analysis identified candidate immune exposures from TCR beta sequences and the way those sequences occurred across donors. An earlier analysis of some 500 of the donors used high-throughput TCR beta sequencing to judge whether each TCR beta V gene segment behaved as functional or pseudogenic. Donor age, sex, ethnicity and CMV serostatus were compiled together with the repertoire data. Genome-wide SNP genotypes for about 60% of the roughly 700 donors were used in a later genetic analysis, which treated that subset as a discovery cohort. Every repertoire in the discovery cohort had been generated on one and the same sequencing platform. Both class I and class II loci were covered by HLA typing, at four-digit resolution. The number of typed donors differed by locus: about 629-630 for A, B, C, DRB1 and DQB1; approximately 520 for DQA1; about 600 for DPA1; and around 490 for DPB1. Several DR-DQ haplotypes were treated as single units for association and clustering because of strong linkage in the cohort. Among some 400 genotyped donors of the cohort, an average of around 240,000 unique TCR beta nucleotide sequences were sequenced per donor, roughly 20% of them non-productive.

Turning to this clone: Its cognate antigen has yet to be identified.

Library prep was done by the immunoSEQ multiplex PCR assay. The multiplex PCR relied on a mix of 60 forward primers for TCR Vbeta segments and 13 reverse primers for TCR Jbeta segments. A multiplex PCR assay on genomic DNA amplified the CDR3 region of rearranged TCR beta genes. The amplified TCR beta libraries were sequenced on the Illumina HiSeq System as 87-base-pair reads. In the paper's pipeline: In a later analysis, 70 million to 95 million unique TCR beta chains were counted across the 690 or so repertoires, and approximately 9.9 million of these chains were shared by at least two donors. A nearest-neighbor algorithm error-corrected the raw reads and collapsed the reads into unique sequences, merging closely related sequences to remove PCR and sequencing errors. To assign V, D and J gene segments, CDR3 sequences were aligned to IMGT reference sequences. Each retained sequence needed at least a six-nucleotide match to both a V gene segment and a J gene segment. Rearrangements were called productive when the CDR3 lacked stop codons and stayed in frame with V and J; all others were non-productive. Following IMGT convention, CDR3 was defined as the stretch from the second conserved V-encoded cysteine to the conserved J-encoded phenylalanine. In an earlier analysis of 550 to 650 of the donors, sequences lacking an unambiguous match to a single V gene segment were excluded. In an earlier analysis of approximately 550 of the donors, V segments were called functional above 56.7% productive rearrangements and were called segregating when the between-donor standard deviation exceeded 5%. A statistical classification framework was built for diagnosing cytomegalovirus status from the catalog of TCR beta chain sequences. V and J gene assignment, in a later analysis, came from comparing TCR nucleotide sequences with IMGT/GENE-DB human TR gene sequences. Using the TCRdist pipeline, a later analysis assigned CDR3 sequences along with most-parsimonious VDJ recombination scenarios. In a later analysis, every TCR beta chain was defined by the combination of its CDR3 amino acid sequence and its V-gene family, and reads without a unique V-gene family were dropped. To address suspected cross-contamination and a sequencing artifact, a later analysis removed over 500 highly shared, low-generation-probability nucleotide sequences. A later analysis calculated a clonal expansion index for each public chain from normalized within-repertoire ranks of inferred template counts. Generation probabilities in a later analysis came from a VDJ recombination model fitted to out-of-frame rearrangements, and those results were checked against IGoR. Hypergeometric tests were used in a later analysis to score TCR-TCR, TCR-HLA and TCR-CMV co-occurrence, with a repertoire-size bias correction applied to the TCR pairs. A later analysis estimated false discovery rates by permuting HLA or CMV assignments 20 times. In a later analysis, co-occurring TCRs were grouped using DBSCAN, with TCRdist sequence similarity added in when clustering inside HLA-allele-positive subsets. Repertoires with fewer than 30,000 or more than 120,000 public chains were left out of co-occurrence clustering, as were five repertoires with anomalous nucleotide sharing. In TCRdb, the immuneACCESS table is reduced to in-frame sequences with V and J assigned. These tables do not hold every clone; where another copy was compared, an unresolved V gene accounts for under half, and the others remain unexplained. That table supplies the V and J calls and clone size; D and trimming were determined from the DNA. This sample's clone table shows around 70,000 clones. The ten largest clones represent 2% to 2.5% of the sample.

General study outcomes and caveats: Linkage disequilibrium might explain the correlated functional status among segregating V segments, but an unknown experimental factor could not be excluded. According to a later genetic analysis, donors in an Asian-associated ancestry cluster had fewer N-insertions in productive TCRs than the roughly 660-donor mean. In a later genetic analysis, a missense DCLRE1C variant was associated with V-gene and J-gene trimming of TCR beta chains, and the association was replicated in an independent cohort. Because counts were too low, about 15 rarely observed V segments, including chromosome 9 orphons, were left out of the earlier analysis of 500 to 750 of the donors. Some IMGT-functional V segments, including TRBV6-2 and TRBV6-3, could not be distinguished by the 87-base-pair reads and were therefore excluded. A further reported finding was that TCR beta sequences accurately predicted the HLA-A and HLA-B alleles for most subjects in the first cohort. The authors suggested that the approach could potentially be extended to other disease states and immunological phenotypes. An earlier analysis of approximately 530 of the donors showed that most TCR beta V segments appeared in productive rearrangements either about 87% or about 30% of the time, which broadly matched IMGT annotations. In a later analysis, the rate of TCR association differed among HLA loci, with DRB1 alleles having the most associated TCRs and HLA-C alleles having the fewest. Across donors, most TCR sequences were observed very rarely, whereas some public TCRs were present in many individuals. A later analysis associated 17,000 or so TCR beta sequences with specific HLA alleles at a false discovery rate of 0.05. Only TCR beta chains were sequenced in this cohort, and the absence of alpha or paired-chain data limited detectable features. The only immune exposure information available for the cohort was CMV serostatus. When HLA alleles, especially DR and DQ, strongly co-occurred, attributing TCR associations to individual alleles was difficult. Cytomegalovirus status was reported to be diagnosed by the classifier with high specificity and sensitivity in both the original and validation cohorts. A cluster of highly shared sequence variants was judged likely to be a technical artifact of the sequencing pipeline. Sequencing depth was assumed to be roughly uniform across donors in the presence/absence analyses, though that assumption may not hold. Because HLA typing was unavailable for some donors at each locus, only the typed subset was used in association tests. A few of the identified cytomegalovirus-associated TCR beta chains were confirmed in vitro to be specific for cytomegalovirus antigens. The study gave a list of under 200 TCR beta chains associated with cytomegalovirus. Compared with equally common non-associated chains, HLA-associated TCR beta chains in a later analysis were more clonally expanded and had lower generation probabilities. In a later analysis, several top co-occurrence clusters were reported to appear linked to parvovirus B19, influenza, CMV and Epstein-Barr virus. According to a later analysis, most CMV-associated TCR beta chains appeared to be HLA-restricted, and the HLA associations seemed to be driven largely by CMV exposure.

Spanning cysteine to phenylalanine, the CDR3 consists of 13 amino acids. The kept DNA is CDR3 alone, 39 bases in frame from the first base. V is clipped by 1 base and J by 1 base, and the sequence between their germline boundaries is 5 bases long. The germline V gene yields SGHRS for CDR1 and YFSETQ for CDR2. The cohort consisted of 666 healthy bone marrow donors. Cohort members were all nominally healthy when sampled, although unrecorded immune exposures were likely present. The donor was CMV seropositive and belonged to the group of over 250 seropositive cohort members. A peripheral blood sample was provided by each donor, and peripheral blood mononuclear cells were used for TCR beta sequencing. The Qiagen DNeasy Blood Extraction Kit was used to extract genomic DNA from the blood cell samples.

The receptor's source is a female donor in good health and CMV-seropositive. This chain joins TRBV5-1 to TRBJ1-1, with an unclear D gene assignment. Sequenced input: PBMCs. The CDR3 protein: CASSLRENTEAFF. The DNA sequence is as follows: TGCGCCAGCAGCTTGCGGGAGAACACTGAAGCTTTCTTT.